The rows below give T cell receptor beta chains drawn from one sample of a study of naive and memory T cell subsets. TCRdb recomputed calls from the UMI-ligation and nested PCR reads with MiXCR, one row per CDR3 protein. The table has about 90,000 distinct CDR3 sequences, about 7% seen once. Sequenced sample: central memory CD4+ T cells from blood. Every receptor here comes from a human donor in good health. Both conserved end residues are part of each CDR3. D genes are given only for firm matches. Clone sizes are given selectively: once, few, many, or a class where the clone is expanded.

j_call v_call d_call clone_size cdr3_aa cdr3_nt
TRBJ1-1 TRBV19 - - CASSTGSPYTEAFF TGTGCCAGTAGTACAGGGTCGCCGTACACTGAAGCTTTCTTT
TRBJ2-7 TRBV3-1 - - CASSQDSSLSMEQYF TGTGCCAGCAGCCAAGACAGTTCCCTCTCCATGGAGCAGTACTTC
TRBJ2-7 TRBV5-1 - few CASSLATSTERSSSYEQYF TGCGCCAGCAGCTTGGCCACCTCGACAGAACGAAGTAGCTCCTACGAGCAGTACTTC
TRBJ2-3 TRBV24-1 - - CATSDLAGSGAAQYF TGTGCCACCAGTGATTTGGCCGGTTCGGGGGCAGCGCAGTATTTT
TRBJ2-1 TRBV5-1 - few CASSLGQSPYNEQFF TGCGCCAGCAGCTTGGGGCAGTCGCCATACAATGAGCAGTTCTTC
TRBJ1-5 TRBV4-2 - - CASSQGHDQPQHF TGTGCCAGCAGCCAGGGTCACGATCAGCCCCAGCATTTT
TRBJ2-6 TRBV4-2 - many CASSQDLTPSGANVLTF TGTGCCAGCAGCCAAGATCTTACCCCCTCTGGGGCCAACGTCCTGACTTTC
TRBJ2-5 TRBV7-9 - many CASSLQTQETQYF TGTGCCAGCAGCTTACAGACTCAAGAGACCCAGTACTTC
TRBJ1-1 TRBV20-1 - - CSARTGRVTEAFF TGCAGTGCTAGGACGGGGAGGGTCACTGAAGCTTTCTTT
TRBJ1-4 TRBV27 - - CASSLSLFRDNEKLFF TGTGCCAGCAGTTTATCGTTGTTCCGGGACAATGAAAAACTGTTTTTT
TRBJ2-2 TRBV9 - - CASPTGELFF TGTGCCAGTCCCACCGGGGAGCTGTTTTTT
TRBJ2-1 TRBV5-1 TRBD2 - CASSLGGSYNEQFF TGCGCCAGCAGCCTCGGGGGGTCCTACAATGAGCAGTTCTTC
TRBJ1-2 TRBV12-3/TRBV12-4 TRBD1 many CASSAGTAFYGYTF TGTGCCAGCAGCGCCGGGACAGCTTTCTATGGCTACACCTTC
TRBJ1-2 TRBV5-5 TRBD1 many CASSPRQGDGYTF TGTGCCAGCAGCCCCCGACAGGGCGATGGCTACACCTTC
TRBJ1-3 TRBV7-9 TRBD1 many CASSAGQPSSGNTIYF TGTGCCAGCAGCGCGGGACAGCCAAGCTCTGGAAACACCATATATTTT
TRBJ2-2 TRBV3-1 - many CASSQRVANTGELFF TGTGCCAGCAGCCAAAGAGTGGCAAACACCGGGGAGCTGTTTTTT
TRBJ1-6 TRBV20-1 - few CSARVHNSPLHF TGCAGTGCTAGGGTGCATAATTCACCCCTCCACTTT
TRBJ2-3 TRBV3-1 TRBD2 few CASSQDLLARVTDTQYF TGTGCCAGCAGCCAAGATTTACTAGCGAGGGTCACAGATACGCAGTATTTT
TRBJ2-7 TRBV12-3/TRBV12-4 - many CASSLLGRGASGQYF TGTGCCAGCAGCTTATTGGGTAGGGGGGCATCTGGGCAGTACTTC
TRBJ2-5 TRBV19 - many CASRDGQETQYF TGTGCCAGTAGGGACGGCCAAGAGACCCAGTACTTC
TRBJ1-4 TRBV6-1 - many CASSRADEKLFF TGTGCCAGCAGTAGGGCCGATGAAAAACTGTTTTTT
TRBJ1-1 TRBV15 - many CATSRERAGTEAFF TGTGCCACCAGCAGAGAAAGGGCAGGGACTGAAGCTTTCTTT
TRBJ1-1 TRBV7-8 TRBD1 many CASRERTGDTEAFF TGTGCCAGCAGAGAAAGGACAGGGGACACTGAAGCTTTCTTT
TRBJ1-1 TRBV29-1 - many CSVARATEAFF TGCAGCGTTGCCAGGGCAACTGAAGCTTTCTTT
TRBJ2-5 TRBV7-9 - - CASGTGPGGETQYF TGTGCCAGCGGGACGGGACCTGGGGGGGAGACCCAGTACTTC
TRBJ2-1 TRBV7-6 - - CASSLGQREQFF TGTGCCAGCAGCTTAGGTCAGCGGGAGCAGTTCTTC
TRBJ2-3 TRBV6-5 TRBD1 - CASRPGTGGSQTQYF TGTGCCAGCAGACCCGGGACAGGGGGGAGTCAGACGCAGTATTTT
TRBJ1-2 TRBV4-3 - few CASSQNPTSNGGYTF TGCGCCAGCAGCCAAAACCCGACTAGTAACGGGGGCTACACCTTC
TRBJ2-4 TRBV29-1 TRBD2 - CSVGVSGGPDIQYF TGCAGCGTTGGGGTCTCGGGAGGCCCGGACATTCAGTACTTC
TRBJ1-1 TRBV7-2 TRBD1 - CASSPYRQGEAFF TGTGCCAGCAGCCCATACAGACAGGGCGAAGCTTTCTTT
TRBJ1-5 TRBV12-3/TRBV12-4 TRBD1 - CASSGQGMYQPQHF TGTGCCAGCAGCGGACAGGGGATGTATCAGCCCCAGCATTTT
TRBJ2-3 TRBV5-5 TRBD1 many CASSADRAIGTDTQYF TGTGCCAGCAGCGCGGACAGGGCGATAGGGACAGATACGCAGTATTTT
TRBJ2-1 TRBV2 TRBD1 - CASKDRVYNEQFF TGTGCCAGCAAGGACAGGGTTTACAATGAGCAGTTCTTC
TRBJ2-7 TRBV10-3 TRBD2 - CAISESRSGGAHEQYF TGTGCCATCAGTGAGTCGCGTAGCGGGGGGGCCCACGAGCAGTACTTC
TRBJ1-2 TRBV19 - - CASSRGYGYGYTF TGTGCCAGTAGTCGGGGCTATGGCTATGGCTACACCTTC
TRBJ2-3 TRBV29-1 - many CSVDGTGRRADTQYF TGCAGCGTTGATGGTACAGGGAGAAGGGCAGATACGCAGTATTTT
TRBJ2-7 TRBV12-3/TRBV12-4 TRBD1 many CASSPGRDRGLERYF TGTGCCAGCAGTCCCGGGAGGGACAGGGGGCTAGAGAGGTACTTC
TRBJ1-1 TRBV18 - few CASSPQNQGTEAFF TGTGCCAGCTCACCACAGAATCAGGGAACTGAAGCTTTCTTT
TRBJ1-5 TRBV6-2/TRBV6-3 - few CASSSRGPQHF TGTGCCAGCAGTTCACGGGGACCCCAGCATTTT
TRBJ2-3 TRBV6-6 - few CASTLPQTDTQYF TGTGCCAGCACCTTACCGCAGACAGATACGCAGTATTTT
TRBJ2-5 TRBV7-2 TRBD1 - CASSSKGGQGTQYF TGTGCCAGCAGCTCTAAGGGGGGACAGGGAACCCAGTACTTC
TRBJ1-2 TRBV3-1 TRBD1 many CASSQEVKGAGGYTF TGTGCCAGCAGCCAAGAAGTTAAGGGGGCTGGTGGCTACACCTTC
TRBJ2-6 TRBV5-1 TRBD1 many CASSLAIGTGASGANVLTF TGCGCCAGCAGCTTGGCCATTGGGACAGGGGCGAGTGGGGCCAACGTCCTGACTTTC
TRBJ1-2 TRBV18 - many CASSPQAGAPVIGYTF TGTGCCAGCTCACCACAGGCCGGGGCTCCAGTAATTGGCTACACCTTC
TRBJ2-7 TRBV7-3 - few CASSPRNSYEQYF TGTGCCAGCAGCCCCAGAAACTCCTACGAGCAGTACTTC
TRBJ1-4 TRBV4-3 - - CASSQDGQGATNEKLFF TGCGCCAGCAGCCAAGATGGGCAGGGAGCAACTAATGAAAAACTGTTTTTT